This T cell receptor beta chain was recorded in a study of T cells in Graves' hyperthyroidism and ophthalmopathy. Study-wide points: Blood shared most expanded thyroid clonotypes above 0.001.

CDR3 length: 14 residues. The V end was cut by 3 bases, the J end by 4 bases, with 10 bases between. At least ten counts were recorded for this clonotype. The antigen is not known. Using RNA transcripts as the source, TCR beta CDR3 regions were amplified. HTBI primers were used for first-round RT-PCR of the TCR CDR3. TCRdb fed the multiplex PCR reads into MiXCR, producing one record per CDR3 protein. The table includes 380,000 or so distinct CDR3 sequences, around 14% detected once. Input material: blood. The chain couples TRBV12-3 or TRBV12-4 to TRBJ1-5, with a weak D call TRBD1 (5 bases). This TCR was recovered from a woman in her 30s with Graves' hyperthyroidism. CDR3 nucleotides: TGTGCCAGCAGTTTTTTTGGGGCGAATCAGCCCCAGCATTTT. It yields the protein CASSFFGANQPQHF.